The rows below give T cell receptor beta chains drawn from one sample of a study of blood T cell repertoires in COVID-19. The repertoire was sequenced with immunoSEQ multiplex PCR; TCRdb's copy has only in-frame clones and lacks some. Of about 250,000 clones in the sample, roughly nine tenths were seen once. Sequenced sample: peripheral blood. Every receptor here comes from a young man with active or convalescent COVID-19. Both conserved end residues are part of each CDR3. A D gene is named only where the DNA matches it firmly. Rows give clone size only sometimes, using once, few, many, or a class for an expanded clone.

clone_size: .
j_call: TRBJ1-5
v_call: TRBV28
d_call: .
cdr3_aa: CASSSLGGGAGNQPQHF
cdr3_nt: TGTGCCAGCAGTTCGCTCGGCGGAGGGGCGGGCAATCAGCCCCAGCATTTT

clone_size: .
j_call: TRBJ1-4
v_call: TRBV7-9
d_call: .
cdr3_aa: CASSLWAGLFREKLFF
cdr3_nt: TGTGCCAGCAGCTTATGGGCAGGGTTATTTCGGGAAAAACTGTTTTTT

clone_size: .
j_call: TRBJ2-7
v_call: TRBV11-2
d_call: .
cdr3_aa: CASKTSDSYEQYF
cdr3_nt: TGTGCCAGCAAAACCTCGGACAGCTACGAGCAGTACTTC

clone_size: .
j_call: TRBJ2-7
v_call: TRBV2
d_call: .
cdr3_aa: CASTDEGDEQYF
cdr3_nt: TGTGCCAGCACAGATGAGGGCGACGAGCAGTACTTC

clone_size: few
j_call: TRBJ2-5
v_call: TRBV18
d_call: TRBD2
cdr3_aa: CASSPPTSSQTQYF
cdr3_nt: TGTGCCAGCTCACCCCCGACTAGCTCGCAGACCCAGTACTTC

clone_size: .
j_call: TRBJ1-3
v_call: TRBV27
d_call: .
cdr3_aa: CASAKAGSGNTIYF
cdr3_nt: TGTGCCAGCGCTAAGGCAGGGTCTGGAAACACCATATATTTT

clone_size: few
j_call: TRBJ1-5
v_call: TRBV29-1
d_call: TRBD1
cdr3_aa: CSAGQGFGQPQHF
cdr3_nt: TGCAGCGCGGGACAGGGTTTCGGACAGCCCCAGCATTTT

clone_size: .
j_call: TRBJ2-7
v_call: TRBV7-9
d_call: TRBD2
cdr3_aa: CASSPLAGASYEQYF
cdr3_nt: TGTGCCAGCAGCCCCCTAGCGGGGGCATCCTACGAGCAGTACTTC

clone_size: once
j_call: TRBJ1-2
v_call: TRBV27
d_call: .
cdr3_aa: CASSLDGPGYGYTF
cdr3_nt: TGTGCCAGCAGTTTGGACGGACCGGGATATGGCTACACCTTC

clone_size: .
j_call: TRBJ1-1
v_call: TRBV5-4
d_call: .
cdr3_aa: CASSYFAGEAFF
cdr3_nt: TGTGCCAGCAGCTATTTCGCCGGTGAAGCTTTCTTT

clone_size: .
j_call: TRBJ2-1
v_call: TRBV6-2/TRBV6-3
d_call: TRBD2
cdr3_aa: CASSPGTSGGSKQFF
cdr3_nt: TGTGCCAGCAGTCCCGGGACTAGCGGGGGGTCTAAGCAGTTCTTC

clone_size: .
j_call: TRBJ1-1
v_call: TRBV12-5
d_call: TRBD1
cdr3_aa: CASGSTGDTEAFF
cdr3_nt: TGTGCTAGTGGGTCCACAGGGGACACTGAAGCTTTCTTT

clone_size: .
j_call: TRBJ2-1
v_call: TRBV14
d_call: .
cdr3_aa: CASSQDLGAEQFF
cdr3_nt: TGTGCCAGCAGCCAAGATTTAGGGGCAGAGCAGTTCTTC

clone_size: .
j_call: TRBJ1-2
v_call: TRBV7-2
d_call: .
cdr3_aa: CASSIDTLPYRNYGYTF
cdr3_nt: TGTGCCAGCAGCATCGACACCCTCCCCTACAGGAACTATGGCTACACCTTC

clone_size: .
j_call: TRBJ2-3
v_call: TRBV5-4
d_call: .
cdr3_aa: CASSPTAGVSGDTQYF
cdr3_nt: TGTGCCAGCAGCCCGACAGCAGGGGTTAGCGGGGATACGCAGTATTTT

clone_size: .
j_call: TRBJ2-3
v_call: TRBV11-3
d_call: .
cdr3_aa: CASSRGSGSSSTDTQYF
cdr3_nt: TGTGCCAGCAGTCGCGGCAGCGGATCATCTAGCACAGATACGCAGTATTTT

clone_size: .
j_call: TRBJ1-6
v_call: TRBV7-8
d_call: TRBD1
cdr3_aa: CASSFFDRVNNSPLHF
cdr3_nt: TGTGCCAGCAGCTTTTTTGACAGGGTCAATAATTCACCCCTCCACTTT

clone_size: .
j_call: TRBJ2-3
v_call: TRBV29-1
d_call: TRBD1
cdr3_aa: CSADTGGTDTQYF
cdr3_nt: TGCAGCGCCGATACAGGGGGCACAGATACGCAGTATTTT

clone_size: .
j_call: TRBJ1-2
v_call: TRBV19
d_call: .
cdr3_aa: CASSTPSGYGYTF
cdr3_nt: TGTGCCAGTAGTACTCCTTCGGGGTATGGCTACACCTTC

clone_size: .
j_call: TRBJ1-5
v_call: TRBV11-3
d_call: TRBD1
cdr3_aa: CASSLVDRGCNQPQHF
cdr3_nt: TGTGCCAGCAGCTTAGTGGACAGGGGCTGCAATCAGCCCCAGCATTTT

clone_size: .
j_call: TRBJ2-1
v_call: TRBV13
d_call: .
cdr3_aa: CASSAFRQVTYNEQFF
cdr3_nt: TGTGCCAGCAGCGCCTTCCGACAGGTAACCTACAATGAGCAGTTCTTC

clone_size: .
j_call: TRBJ2-5
v_call: TRBV19
d_call: .
cdr3_aa: CASSSGGGRETQYF
cdr3_nt: TGTGCCAGTAGTTCGGGGGGCGGACGAGAGACCCAGTACTTC

clone_size: .
j_call: TRBJ1-1
v_call: TRBV5-1
d_call: .
cdr3_aa: CASSYRTEGSEAFF
cdr3_nt: TGCGCCAGCAGCTACCGGACGGAGGGTTCTGAAGCTTTCTTT

clone_size: .
j_call: TRBJ1-1
v_call: TRBV10-1
d_call: .
cdr3_aa: CASSDQGTEAFF
cdr3_nt: TGCGCCAGCAGTGACCAGGGTACTGAAGCTTTCTTT

clone_size: .
j_call: TRBJ1-1
v_call: TRBV7-2
d_call: .
cdr3_aa: CASSQEQPSSGTEAFF
cdr3_nt: TGTGCCAGCAGCCAAGAACAGCCCTCCAGCGGGACTGAAGCTTTCTTT

clone_size: .
j_call: TRBJ1-1
v_call: TRBV5-1
d_call: .
cdr3_aa: CASSLGRFSPNREAFF
cdr3_nt: TGCGCCAGCAGCTTGGGTCGGTTCTCGCCGAACAGAGAAGCTTTCTTT

clone_size: .
j_call: TRBJ2-4
v_call: TRBV6-5
d_call: .
cdr3_aa: CASSSISNIQYF
cdr3_nt: TGTGCCAGCAGTTCTATTTCGAACATTCAGTACTTC

clone_size: .
j_call: TRBJ2-1
v_call: TRBV5-1
d_call: TRBD2
cdr3_aa: CASSLPSGGPYNEQFF
cdr3_nt: TGCGCCAGCAGCTTGCCTAGCGGGGGACCCTACAATGAGCAGTTCTTC

clone_size: .
j_call: TRBJ1-2
v_call: TRBV7-8
d_call: .
cdr3_aa: CASSLKQARYNYGYTF
cdr3_nt: TGTGCCAGCAGCTTAAAGCAGGCCAGGTATAACTATGGCTACACCTTC

clone_size: .
j_call: TRBJ2-7
v_call: TRBV29-1
d_call: TRBD1
cdr3_aa: CSVGTGGYEQYF
cdr3_nt: TGCAGCGTTGGGACAGGGGGCTACGAGCAGTACTTC

clone_size: .
j_call: TRBJ2-5
v_call: TRBV6-6
d_call: .
cdr3_aa: CASSGEGETQYF
cdr3_nt: TGTGCCAGCAGTGGAGAGGGAGAGACCCAGTACTTC

clone_size: .
j_call: TRBJ2-1
v_call: TRBV15
d_call: TRBD2
cdr3_aa: CATLTLAGGGNEQFF
cdr3_nt: TGTGCCACTTTAACTCTAGCGGGAGGAGGCAATGAGCAGTTCTTC

clone_size: .
j_call: TRBJ2-7
v_call: TRBV7-9
d_call: .
cdr3_aa: CASSLRTQAYEQYF
cdr3_nt: TGTGCCAGCAGCTTGAGGACACAGGCCTACGAGCAGTACTTC

clone_size: .
j_call: TRBJ2-1
v_call: TRBV7-8
d_call: TRBD2
cdr3_aa: CASSPGLAGSLNYNEQFF
cdr3_nt: TGTGCCAGCAGCCCCGGACTAGCGGGTTCCTTAAACTACAATGAGCAGTTCTTC

clone_size: .
j_call: TRBJ2-7
v_call: TRBV27
d_call: .
cdr3_aa: CASSLLNRVDEQYF
cdr3_nt: TGTGCCAGCAGTTTATTAAACAGGGTCGACGAGCAGTACTTC

clone_size: .
j_call: TRBJ2-1
v_call: TRBV7-9
d_call: .
cdr3_aa: CASSPKLGIFNEQFF
cdr3_nt: TGTGCCAGCAGCCCAAAGCTCGGGATCTTCAATGAGCAGTTCTTC

clone_size: .
j_call: TRBJ1-5
v_call: TRBV6-5
d_call: TRBD1
cdr3_aa: CASRPRQGMRRPQHF
cdr3_nt: TGTGCCAGCAGACCTCGACAGGGGATGAGGCGGCCCCAGCATTTT

clone_size: .
j_call: TRBJ1-3
v_call: TRBV11-2
d_call: .
cdr3_aa: CASSFTPNSGNTIYF
cdr3_nt: TGTGCCAGCAGCTTTACACCAAACTCTGGAAACACCATATATTTT

clone_size: .
j_call: TRBJ2-3
v_call: TRBV28
d_call: .
cdr3_aa: CASSSYEGLGGDTQYF
cdr3_nt: TGTGCCAGCAGTTCCTATGAGGGACTCGGAGGAGATACGCAGTATTTT

clone_size: .
j_call: TRBJ2-7
v_call: TRBV2
d_call: .
cdr3_aa: CASTTGLLSYEQYF
cdr3_nt: TGTGCCAGCACAACGGGACTCTTGTCCTACGAGCAGTACTTC

clone_size: .
j_call: TRBJ2-7
v_call: TRBV28
d_call: .
cdr3_aa: CASSLAGYEQYF
cdr3_nt: TGTGCCAGCAGTTTAGCGGGCTACGAGCAGTACTTC

clone_size: .
j_call: TRBJ2-3
v_call: TRBV5-6
d_call: .
cdr3_aa: CASSLVTGSADTQYF
cdr3_nt: TGTGCCAGCAGCTTGGTTACCGGGAGCGCAGATACGCAGTATTTT

clone_size: .
j_call: TRBJ1-2
v_call: TRBV27
d_call: .
cdr3_aa: CASSFDRLYGYTF
cdr3_nt: TGTGCCAGCAGTTTCGACAGGCTCTATGGCTACACCTTC

clone_size: .
j_call: TRBJ1-1
v_call: TRBV11-3
d_call: .
cdr3_aa: CASSSTSRRAFF
cdr3_nt: TGTGCCAGCAGCTCGACAAGTCGCAGGGCTTTCTTT

clone_size: few
j_call: TRBJ1-4
v_call: TRBV7-2
d_call: .
cdr3_aa: CASSLQGRGTTNEKLFF
cdr3_nt: TGTGCCAGCAGCTTACAGGGTCGAGGTACAACTAATGAAAAACTGTTTTTT

clone_size: .
j_call: TRBJ2-7
v_call: TRBV19
d_call: TRBD2
cdr3_aa: CASSTITSGSSYEQYF
cdr3_nt: TGTGCCAGTAGTACAATAACTAGCGGAAGCTCCTACGAGCAGTACTTC

clone_size: once
j_call: TRBJ1-1
v_call: TRBV3-1/TRBV3-2
d_call: .
cdr3_aa: CASSPGVSTEAFF
cdr3_nt: TGTGCCAGCAGCCCGGGGGTGAGCACTGAAGCTTTCTTT

clone_size: .
j_call: TRBJ2-1
v_call: TRBV15
d_call: .
cdr3_aa: CATSYKRTASSYNEQFF
cdr3_nt: TGTGCCACCAGCTATAAGCGGACGGCAAGCTCCTACAATGAGCAGTTCTTC

clone_size: .
j_call: TRBJ1-4
v_call: TRBV9
d_call: .
cdr3_aa: CASSEGRSTNEKLFF
cdr3_nt: TGTGCCAGCTCGGAGGGGCGGTCAACTAATGAAAAACTGTTTTTT